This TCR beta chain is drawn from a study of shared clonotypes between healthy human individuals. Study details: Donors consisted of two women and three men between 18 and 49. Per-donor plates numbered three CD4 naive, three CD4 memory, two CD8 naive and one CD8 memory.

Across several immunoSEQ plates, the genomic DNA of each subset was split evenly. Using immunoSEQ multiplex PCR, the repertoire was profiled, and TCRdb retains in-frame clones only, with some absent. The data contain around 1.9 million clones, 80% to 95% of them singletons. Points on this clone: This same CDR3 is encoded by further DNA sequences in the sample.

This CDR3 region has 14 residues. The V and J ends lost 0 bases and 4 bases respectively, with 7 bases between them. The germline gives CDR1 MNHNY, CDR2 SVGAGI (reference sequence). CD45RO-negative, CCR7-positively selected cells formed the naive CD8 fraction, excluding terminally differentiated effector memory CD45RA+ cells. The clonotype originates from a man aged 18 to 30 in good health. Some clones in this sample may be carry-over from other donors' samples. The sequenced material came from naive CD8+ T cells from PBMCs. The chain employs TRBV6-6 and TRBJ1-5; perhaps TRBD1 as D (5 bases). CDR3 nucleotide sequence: TGTGCCAGCAGTTACTCGGAGGGGAATCAGCCCCAGCATTTT. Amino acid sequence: CASSYSEGNQPQHF.